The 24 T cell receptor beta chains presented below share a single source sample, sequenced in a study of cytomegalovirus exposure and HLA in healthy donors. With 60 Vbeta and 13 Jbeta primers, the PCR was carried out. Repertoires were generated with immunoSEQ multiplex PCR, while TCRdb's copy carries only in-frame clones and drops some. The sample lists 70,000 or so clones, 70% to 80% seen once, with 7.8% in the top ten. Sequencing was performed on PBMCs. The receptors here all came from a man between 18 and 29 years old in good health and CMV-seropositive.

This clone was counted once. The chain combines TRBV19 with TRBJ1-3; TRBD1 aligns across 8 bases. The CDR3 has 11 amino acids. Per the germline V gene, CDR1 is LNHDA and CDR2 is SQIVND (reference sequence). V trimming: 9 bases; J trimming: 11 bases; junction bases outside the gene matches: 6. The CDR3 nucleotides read TGTGCCAGCTCAGGGACAGGCGCCATATATTTT. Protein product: CASSGTGAIYF.

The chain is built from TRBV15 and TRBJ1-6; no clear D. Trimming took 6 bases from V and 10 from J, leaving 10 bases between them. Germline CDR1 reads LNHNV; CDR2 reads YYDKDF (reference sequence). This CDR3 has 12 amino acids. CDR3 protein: CATRRPESPLHF. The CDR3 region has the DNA TGTGCCACCAGAAGGCCGGAGTCACCCCTCCACTTT.

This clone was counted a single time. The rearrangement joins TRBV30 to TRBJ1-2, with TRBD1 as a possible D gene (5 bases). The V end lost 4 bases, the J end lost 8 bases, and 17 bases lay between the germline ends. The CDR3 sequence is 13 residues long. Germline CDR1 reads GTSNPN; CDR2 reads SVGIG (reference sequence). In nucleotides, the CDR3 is TGTGCCTGGAAGGTACAGGCCGTGGGGGGCTACACCTTC. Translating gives CAWKVQAVGGYTF. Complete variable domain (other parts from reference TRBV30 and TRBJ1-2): SQTIHQWPATLVQPVGSPLSLECTVEGTSNPNLYWYRQAAGRGLQLLFYSVGIGQISSEVPQNLSASRPQDRQFILSSKKLLLSDSGFYLCAWKVQAVGGYTFGSGTRLTVV.

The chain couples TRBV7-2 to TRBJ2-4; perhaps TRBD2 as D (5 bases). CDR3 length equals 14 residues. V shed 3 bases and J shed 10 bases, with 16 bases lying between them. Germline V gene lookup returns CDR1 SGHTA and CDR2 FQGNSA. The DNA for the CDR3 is TGTGCCAGCAGCTTTGGGTCGGTCTCGGGAATTCAGTACTTC. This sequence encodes CASSFGSVSGIQYF.

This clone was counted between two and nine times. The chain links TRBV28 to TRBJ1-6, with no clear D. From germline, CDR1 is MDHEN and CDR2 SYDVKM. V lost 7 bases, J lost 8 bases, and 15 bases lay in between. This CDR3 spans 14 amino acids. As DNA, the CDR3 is TGTGCCAGCACCCTCCGCACTCTGGATTCACCCCTCCACTTT. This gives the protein CASTLRTLDSPLHF. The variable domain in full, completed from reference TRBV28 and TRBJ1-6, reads DVKVTQSSRYLVKRTGEKVFLECVQDMDHENMFWYRQDPGLGLRLIYFSYDVKMKEKGDIPEGYSVSREKKERFSLILESASTNQTSMYLCASTLRTLDSPLHFGNGTRLTVT.

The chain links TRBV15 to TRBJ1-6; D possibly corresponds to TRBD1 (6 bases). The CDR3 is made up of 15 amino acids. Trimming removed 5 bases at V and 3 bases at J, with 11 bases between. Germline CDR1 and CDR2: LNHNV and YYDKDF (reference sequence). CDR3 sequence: CATSAGRGYNSPLHF. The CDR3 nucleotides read TGTGCCACCAGCGCGGGCAGGGGCTATAATTCACCCCTCCACTTT.

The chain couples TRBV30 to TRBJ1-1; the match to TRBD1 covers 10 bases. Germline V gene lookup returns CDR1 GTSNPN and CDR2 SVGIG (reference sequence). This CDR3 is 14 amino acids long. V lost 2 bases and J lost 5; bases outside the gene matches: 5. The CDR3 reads CAWSRDRGRTEAFF. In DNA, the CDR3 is TGTGCCTGGAGTCGGGACAGGGGAAGGACTGAAGCTTTCTTT. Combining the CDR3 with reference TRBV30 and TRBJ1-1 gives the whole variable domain SQTIHQWPATLVQPVGSPLSLECTVEGTSNPNLYWYRQAAGRGLQLLFYSVGIGQISSEVPQNLSASRPQDRQFILSSKKLLLSDSGFYLCAWSRDRGRTEAFFGQGTRLTVV.

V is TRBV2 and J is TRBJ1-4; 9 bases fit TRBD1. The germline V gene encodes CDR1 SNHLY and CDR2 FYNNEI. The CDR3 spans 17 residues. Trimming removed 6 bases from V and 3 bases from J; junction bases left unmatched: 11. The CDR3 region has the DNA TGTGCCAGCAGACCCGGACAGGGGCTTTCGTCTAATGAAAAACTGTTTTTT. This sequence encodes CASRPGQGLSSNEKLFF.

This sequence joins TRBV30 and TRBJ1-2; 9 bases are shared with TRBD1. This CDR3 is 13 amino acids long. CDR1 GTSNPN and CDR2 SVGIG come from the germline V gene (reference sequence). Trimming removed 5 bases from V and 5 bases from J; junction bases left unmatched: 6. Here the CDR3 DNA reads TGTGCCTGGTTTAGGACAGGGGATTATGGCTACACCTTC. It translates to CAWFRTGDYGYTF.

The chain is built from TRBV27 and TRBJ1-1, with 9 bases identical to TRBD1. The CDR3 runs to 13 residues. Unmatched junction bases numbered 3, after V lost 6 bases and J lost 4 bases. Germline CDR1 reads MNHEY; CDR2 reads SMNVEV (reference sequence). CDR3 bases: TGTGCCAGCAGGGGACAGGGTCGCACTGAAGCTTTCTTT. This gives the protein CASRGQGRTEAFF.

The DNA of the CDR3 is TGTGCCAGTAGTACCCGGAACACTGAAGCTTTCTTT. It codes for CASSTRNTEAFF. The chain has TRBV19 and TRBJ1-1; D unclear. Germline V gene sequence: CDR1 LNHDA, CDR2 SQIVND (reference sequence). Trimming removed 4 bases at V and 1 base at J, with 4 bases between. This CDR3 comprises 12 residues. Filled out from reference TRBV19 and TRBJ1-1, the complete variable domain reads DGGITQSPKYLFRKEGQNVTLSCEQNLNHDAMYWYRQDPGQGLRLIYYSQIVNDFQKGDIAEGYSVSREKKESFPLTVTSAQKNPTAFYLCASSTRNTEAFFGQGTRLTVV.

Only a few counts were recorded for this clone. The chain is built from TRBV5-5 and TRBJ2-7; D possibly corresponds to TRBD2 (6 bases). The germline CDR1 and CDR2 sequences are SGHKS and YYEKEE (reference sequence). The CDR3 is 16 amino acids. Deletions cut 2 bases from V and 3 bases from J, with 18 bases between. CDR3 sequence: CASSFPGKGRIYEQYF. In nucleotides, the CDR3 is TGTGCCAGCAGCTTCCCAGGGAAGGGGAGGATCTACGAGCAGTACTTC. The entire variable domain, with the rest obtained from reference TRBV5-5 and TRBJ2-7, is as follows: DAGVTQSPTHLIKTRGQQVTLRCSPISGHKSVSWYQQVLGQGPQFIFQYYEKEERGRGNFPDRFSARQFPNYSSELNVNALLLGDSALYLCASSFPGKGRIYEQYFGPGTRLTVT.

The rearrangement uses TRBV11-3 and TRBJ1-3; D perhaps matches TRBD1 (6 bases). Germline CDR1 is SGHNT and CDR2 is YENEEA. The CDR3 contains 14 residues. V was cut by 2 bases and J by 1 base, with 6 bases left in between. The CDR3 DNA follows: TGTGCCAGCAGCTTAACAGGGTCTGGAAACACCATATATTTT. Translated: CASSLTGSGNTIYF.

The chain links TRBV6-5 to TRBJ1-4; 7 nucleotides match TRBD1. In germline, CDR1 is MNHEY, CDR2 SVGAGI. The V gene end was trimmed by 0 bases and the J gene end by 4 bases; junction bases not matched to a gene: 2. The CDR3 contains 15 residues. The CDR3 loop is CASSYSGQSNEKLFF. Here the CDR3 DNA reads TGTGCCAGCAGTTACTCGGGACAGAGTAATGAAAAACTGTTTTTT.

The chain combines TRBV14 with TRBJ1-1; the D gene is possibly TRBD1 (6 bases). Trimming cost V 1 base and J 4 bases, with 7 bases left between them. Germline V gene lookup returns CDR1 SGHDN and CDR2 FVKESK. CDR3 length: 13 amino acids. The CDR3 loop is CASSQGTVTEAFF. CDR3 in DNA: TGTGCCAGCAGCCAAGGGACAGTCACTGAAGCTTTCTTT.

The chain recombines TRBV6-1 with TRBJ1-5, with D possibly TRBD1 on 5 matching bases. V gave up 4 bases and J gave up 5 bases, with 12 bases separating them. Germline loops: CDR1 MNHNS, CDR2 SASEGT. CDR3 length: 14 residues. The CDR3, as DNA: TGTGCCAGCAGTGTGGCGGGGCAGGATCAGCCCCAGCATTTT. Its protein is CASSVAGQDQPQHF.

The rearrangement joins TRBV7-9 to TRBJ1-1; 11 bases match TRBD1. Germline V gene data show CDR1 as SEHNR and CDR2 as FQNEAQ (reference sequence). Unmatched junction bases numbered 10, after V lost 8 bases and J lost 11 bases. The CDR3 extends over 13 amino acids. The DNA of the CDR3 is TGTGCCAGCGGGGGACAGGGGGACAGTGGGGCTTTCTTT. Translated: CASGGQGDSGAFF.

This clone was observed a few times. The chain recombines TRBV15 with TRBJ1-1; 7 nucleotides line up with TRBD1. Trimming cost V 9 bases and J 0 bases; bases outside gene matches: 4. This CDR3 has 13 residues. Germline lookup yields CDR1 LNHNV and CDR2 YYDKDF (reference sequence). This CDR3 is CATRQGMNTEAFF. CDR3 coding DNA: TGTGCCACAAGACAGGGAATGAACACTGAAGCTTTCTTT.

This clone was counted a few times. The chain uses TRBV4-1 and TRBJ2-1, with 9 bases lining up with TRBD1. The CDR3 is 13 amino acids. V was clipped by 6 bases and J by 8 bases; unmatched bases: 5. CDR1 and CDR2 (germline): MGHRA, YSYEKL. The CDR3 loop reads CASRPGTGYEQFF. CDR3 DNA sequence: TGCGCCAGCAGACCCGGGACAGGGTATGAGCAGTTCTTC.

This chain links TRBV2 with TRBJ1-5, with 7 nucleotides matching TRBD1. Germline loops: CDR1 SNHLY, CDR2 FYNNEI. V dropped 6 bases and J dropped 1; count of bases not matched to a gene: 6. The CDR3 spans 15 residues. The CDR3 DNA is TGTGCCAGCAGGGCCGGGACAGTGAGCAATCAGCCCCAGCATTTT. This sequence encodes CASRAGTVSNQPQHF.

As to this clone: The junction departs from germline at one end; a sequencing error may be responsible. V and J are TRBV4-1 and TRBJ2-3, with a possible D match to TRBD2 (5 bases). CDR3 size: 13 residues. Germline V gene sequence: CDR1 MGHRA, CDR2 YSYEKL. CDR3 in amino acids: CATSMGDTDTQYF. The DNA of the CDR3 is TGCGCCACCAGCATGGGAGACACAGATACGCAGTATTTT.

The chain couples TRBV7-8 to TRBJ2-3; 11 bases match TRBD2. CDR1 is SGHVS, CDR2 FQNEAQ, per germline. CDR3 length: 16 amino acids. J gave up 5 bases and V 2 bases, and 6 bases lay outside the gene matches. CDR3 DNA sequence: TGTGCCAGCAGCTTAAGGGTAGCGGGGGGGTTAGATACGCAGTATTTT. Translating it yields CASSLRVAGGLDTQYF.

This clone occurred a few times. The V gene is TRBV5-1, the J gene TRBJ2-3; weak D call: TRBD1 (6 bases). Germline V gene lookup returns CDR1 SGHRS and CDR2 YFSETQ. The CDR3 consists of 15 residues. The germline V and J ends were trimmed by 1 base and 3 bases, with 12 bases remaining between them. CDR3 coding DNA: TGCGCCAGCAGCTTGAACACAGGGAAGACAGATACGCAGTATTTT. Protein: CASSLNTGKTDTQYF. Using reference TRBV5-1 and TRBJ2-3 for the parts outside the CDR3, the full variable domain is KAGVTQTPRYLIKTRGQQVTLSCSPISGHRSVSWYQQTPGQGLQFLFEYFSETQRNKGNFPGRFSGRQFSNSRSEMNVSTLELGDSALYLCASSLNTGKTDTQYFGPGTRLTVL.

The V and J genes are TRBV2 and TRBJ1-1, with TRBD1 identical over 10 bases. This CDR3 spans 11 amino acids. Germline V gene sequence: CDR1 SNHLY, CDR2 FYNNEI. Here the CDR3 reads CAGQGDTEAFF. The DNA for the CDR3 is TGTGCAGGACAGGGGGACACTGAAGCTTTCTTT.